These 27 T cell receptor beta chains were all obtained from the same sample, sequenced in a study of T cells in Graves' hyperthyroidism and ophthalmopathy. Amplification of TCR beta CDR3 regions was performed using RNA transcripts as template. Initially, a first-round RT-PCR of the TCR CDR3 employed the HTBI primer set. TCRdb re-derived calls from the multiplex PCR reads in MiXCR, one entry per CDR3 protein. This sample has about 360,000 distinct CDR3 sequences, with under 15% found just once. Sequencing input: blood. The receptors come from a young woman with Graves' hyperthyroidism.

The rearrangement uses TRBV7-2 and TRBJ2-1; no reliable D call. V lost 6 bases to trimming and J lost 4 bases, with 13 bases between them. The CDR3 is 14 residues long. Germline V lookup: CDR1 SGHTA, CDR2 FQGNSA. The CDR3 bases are TGTGCCAGCAGTTCAACGCGAGATTACAATGAGCAGTTCTTC. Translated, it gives CASSSTRDYNEQFF.

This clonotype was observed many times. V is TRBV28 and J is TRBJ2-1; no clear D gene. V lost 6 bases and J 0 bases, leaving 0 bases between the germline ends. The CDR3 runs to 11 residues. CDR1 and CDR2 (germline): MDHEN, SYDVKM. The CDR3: CASSSYNEQFF. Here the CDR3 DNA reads TGTGCCAGCAGCTCCTACAATGAGCAGTTCTTC.

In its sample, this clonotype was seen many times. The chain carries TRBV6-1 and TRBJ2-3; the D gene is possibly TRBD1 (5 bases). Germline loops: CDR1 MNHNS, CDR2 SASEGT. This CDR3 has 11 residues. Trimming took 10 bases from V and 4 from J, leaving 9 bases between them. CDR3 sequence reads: CAIQGADTQYF. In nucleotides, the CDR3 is TGTGCCATTCAGGGCGCAGATACGCAGTATTTT.

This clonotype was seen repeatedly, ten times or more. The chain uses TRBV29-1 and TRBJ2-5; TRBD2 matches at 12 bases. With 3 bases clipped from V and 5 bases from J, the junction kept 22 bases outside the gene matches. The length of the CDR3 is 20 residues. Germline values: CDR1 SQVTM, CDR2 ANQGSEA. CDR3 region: CSVDVPWTSGAPSRLETQYF. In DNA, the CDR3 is TGCAGCGTTGATGTTCCCTGGACTAGCGGGGCGCCATCTAGGTTGGAGACCCAGTACTTC.

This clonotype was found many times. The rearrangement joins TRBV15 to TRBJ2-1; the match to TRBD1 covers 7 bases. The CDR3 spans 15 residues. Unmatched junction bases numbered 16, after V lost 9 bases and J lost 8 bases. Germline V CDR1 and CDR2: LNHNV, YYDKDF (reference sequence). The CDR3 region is CATWDSIKVEDEQFF. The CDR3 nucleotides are TGTGCCACGTGGGACAGCATTAAAGTTGAGGATGAGCAGTTCTTC.

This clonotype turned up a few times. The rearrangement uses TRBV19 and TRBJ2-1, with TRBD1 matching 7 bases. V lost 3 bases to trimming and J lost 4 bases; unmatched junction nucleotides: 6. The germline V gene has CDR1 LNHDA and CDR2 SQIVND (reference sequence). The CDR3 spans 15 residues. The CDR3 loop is CASSIRQGQYNEQFF. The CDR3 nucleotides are TGTGCCAGTAGTATTCGACAGGGTCAGTACAATGAGCAGTTCTTC.

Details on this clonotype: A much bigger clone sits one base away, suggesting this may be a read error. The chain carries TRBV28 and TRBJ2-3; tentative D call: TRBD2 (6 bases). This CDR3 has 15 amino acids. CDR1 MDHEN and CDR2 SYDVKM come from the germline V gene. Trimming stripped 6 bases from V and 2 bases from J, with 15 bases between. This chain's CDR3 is CASSLGPGATDTQYF. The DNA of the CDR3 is TGTGCCAGCAGCCTAGGCCCGGGAGCCACAGATACGCAGTATTTT.

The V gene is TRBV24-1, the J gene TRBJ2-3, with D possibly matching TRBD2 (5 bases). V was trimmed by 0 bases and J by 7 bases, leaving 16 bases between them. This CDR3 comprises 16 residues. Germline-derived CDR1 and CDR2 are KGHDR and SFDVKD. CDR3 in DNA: TGTGCCACCAGTGATTTGCTTTCCTCGGGATTGTATACGCAGTATTTT. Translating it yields CATSDLLSSGLYTQYF.

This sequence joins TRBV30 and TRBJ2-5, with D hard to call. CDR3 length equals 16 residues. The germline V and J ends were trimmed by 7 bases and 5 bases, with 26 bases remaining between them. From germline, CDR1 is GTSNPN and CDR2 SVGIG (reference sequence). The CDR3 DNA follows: TGTGCCTTCCTCACCCCCGGTACTTTTAGAGCGGAGACCCAGTACTTC. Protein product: CAFLTPGTFRAETQYF.

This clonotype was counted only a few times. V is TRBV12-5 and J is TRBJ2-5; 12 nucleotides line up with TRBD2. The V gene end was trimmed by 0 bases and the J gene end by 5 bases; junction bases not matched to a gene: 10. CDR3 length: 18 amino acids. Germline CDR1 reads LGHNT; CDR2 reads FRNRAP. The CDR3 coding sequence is TGTGCTAGTGGTTTGGTCCTATCTAGCGGGGGGGCCGTGGAGACCCAGTACTTC. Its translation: CASGLVLSSGGAVETQYF.

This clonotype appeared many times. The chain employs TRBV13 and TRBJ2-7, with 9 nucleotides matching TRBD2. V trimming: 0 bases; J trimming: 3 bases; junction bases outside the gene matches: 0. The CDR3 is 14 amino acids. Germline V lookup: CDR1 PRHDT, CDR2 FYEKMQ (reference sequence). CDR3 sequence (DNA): TGTGCCAGCAGCTTAGGTAGCGGGGGCTACGAGCAGTACTTC. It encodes CASSLGSGGYEQYF.

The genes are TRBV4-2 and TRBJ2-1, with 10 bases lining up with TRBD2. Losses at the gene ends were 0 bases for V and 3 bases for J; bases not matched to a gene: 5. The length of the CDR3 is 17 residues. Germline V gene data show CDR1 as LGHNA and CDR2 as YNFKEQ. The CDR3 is CASSQETAGGGYNEQFF. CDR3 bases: TGTGCCAGCAGCCAAGAAACAGCGGGAGGGGGCTACAATGAGCAGTTCTTC.

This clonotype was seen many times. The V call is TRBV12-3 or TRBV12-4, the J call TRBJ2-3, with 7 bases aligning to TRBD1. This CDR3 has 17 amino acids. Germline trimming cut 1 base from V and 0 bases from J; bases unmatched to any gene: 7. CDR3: CASSLEKGQLSTDTQYF. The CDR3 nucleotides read TGTGCCAGCAGTTTAGAAAAGGGACAGCTTAGCACAGATACGCAGTATTTT.

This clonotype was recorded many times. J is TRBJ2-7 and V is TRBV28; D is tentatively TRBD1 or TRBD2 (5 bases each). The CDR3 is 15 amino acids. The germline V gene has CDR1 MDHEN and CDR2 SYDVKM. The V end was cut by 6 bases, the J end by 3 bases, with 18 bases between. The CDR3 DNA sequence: TGTGCCAGCAGACCGACAGACGGAGGATACTACGAGCAGTACTTC. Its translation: CASRPTDGGYYEQYF.

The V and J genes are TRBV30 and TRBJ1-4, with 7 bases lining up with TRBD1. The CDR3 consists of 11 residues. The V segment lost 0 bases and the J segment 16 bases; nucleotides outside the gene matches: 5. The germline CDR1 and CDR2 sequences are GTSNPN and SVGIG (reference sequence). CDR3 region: CAWSVGQARFF. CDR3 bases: TGTGCCTGGAGTGTCGGACAGGCGAGGTTTTTT.

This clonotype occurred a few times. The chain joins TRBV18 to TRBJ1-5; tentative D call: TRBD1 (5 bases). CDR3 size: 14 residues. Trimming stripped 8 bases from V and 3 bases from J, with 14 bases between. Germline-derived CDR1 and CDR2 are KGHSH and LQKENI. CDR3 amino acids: CASPSDSNNQPQHF. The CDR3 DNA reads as TGTGCCAGCCCCTCCGACAGTAACAATCAGCCCCAGCATTTT. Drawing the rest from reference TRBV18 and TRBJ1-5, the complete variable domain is NAGVMQNPRHLVRRRGQEARLRCSPMKGHSHVYWYRQLPEEGLKFMVYLQKENIIDESGMPKERFSAEFPKEGPSILRIQQVVRGDSAAYFCASPSDSNNQPQHFGDGTRLSIL.

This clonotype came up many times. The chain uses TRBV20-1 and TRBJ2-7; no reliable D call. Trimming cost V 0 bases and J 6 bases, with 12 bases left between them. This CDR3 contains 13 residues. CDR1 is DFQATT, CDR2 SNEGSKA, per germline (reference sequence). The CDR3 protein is CSAREIGFPEQYF. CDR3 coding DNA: TGCAGTGCTAGAGAGATAGGTTTTCCCGAGCAGTACTTC.

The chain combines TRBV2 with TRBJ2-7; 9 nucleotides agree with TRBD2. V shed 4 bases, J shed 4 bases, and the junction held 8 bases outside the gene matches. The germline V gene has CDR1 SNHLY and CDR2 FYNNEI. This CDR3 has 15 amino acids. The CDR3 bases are TGTGCCAGCAGTGGGGTAGCGGGAGCGCTGTACGAGCAGTACTTC. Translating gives CASSGVAGALYEQYF. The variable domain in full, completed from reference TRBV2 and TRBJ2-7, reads EPEVTQTPSHQVTQMGQEVILRCVPISNHLYFYWYRQILGQKVEFLVSFYNNEISEKSEIFDDQFSVERPDGSNFTLKIRSTKLEDSAMYFCASSGVAGALYEQYFGPGTRLTVT.

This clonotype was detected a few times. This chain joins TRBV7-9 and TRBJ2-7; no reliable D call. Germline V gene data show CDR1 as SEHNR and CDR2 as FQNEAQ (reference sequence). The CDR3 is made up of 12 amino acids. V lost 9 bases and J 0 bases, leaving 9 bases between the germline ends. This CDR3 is CASSKGSYEQYF. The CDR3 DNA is TGTGCCAGTTCTAAAGGCTCCTACGAGCAGTACTTC.

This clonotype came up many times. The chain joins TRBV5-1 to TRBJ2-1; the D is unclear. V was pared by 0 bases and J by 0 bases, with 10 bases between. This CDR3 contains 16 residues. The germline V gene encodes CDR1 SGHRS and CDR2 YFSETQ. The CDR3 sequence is CASSLAAQSSYNEQFF. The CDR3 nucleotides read TGCGCCAGCAGCTTGGCAGCTCAGAGCTCCTACAATGAGCAGTTCTTC.

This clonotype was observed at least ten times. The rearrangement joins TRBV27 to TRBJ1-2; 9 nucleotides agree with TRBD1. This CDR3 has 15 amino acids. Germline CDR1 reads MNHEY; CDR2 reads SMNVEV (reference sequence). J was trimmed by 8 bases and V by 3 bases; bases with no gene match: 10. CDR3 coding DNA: TGTGCCAGCAGTTTCGGGGACAGGGTACCCAGCGGCTACACCTTC. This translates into CASSFGDRVPSGYTF.

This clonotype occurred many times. As DNA, the CDR3 is TGTGCCAGCAGTTTCGGCAGGGCGGACGGCTACACCTTC. Translating it yields CASSFGRADGYTF. The chain uses TRBV12-3 or TRBV12-4 and TRBJ1-2; tentatively, D is TRBD1 (5 bases). Trimming pared 3 bases from V and 8 bases from J, leaving 13 bases between. The CDR3 has 13 residues.

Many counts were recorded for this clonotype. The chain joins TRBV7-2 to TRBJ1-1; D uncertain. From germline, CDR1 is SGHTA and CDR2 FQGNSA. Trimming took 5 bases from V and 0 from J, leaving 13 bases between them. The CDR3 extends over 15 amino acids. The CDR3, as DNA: TGTGCCAGCAGCATCGACATAACGGTGAACACTGAAGCTTTCTTT. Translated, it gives CASSIDITVNTEAFF. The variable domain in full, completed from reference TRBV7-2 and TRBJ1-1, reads GAGVSQSPSNKVTEKGKDVELRCDPISGHTALYWYRQSLGQGLEFLIYFQGNSAPDKSGLPSDRFSAERTGGSVSTLTIQRTQQEDSAVYLCASSIDITVNTEAFFGQGTRLTVV.

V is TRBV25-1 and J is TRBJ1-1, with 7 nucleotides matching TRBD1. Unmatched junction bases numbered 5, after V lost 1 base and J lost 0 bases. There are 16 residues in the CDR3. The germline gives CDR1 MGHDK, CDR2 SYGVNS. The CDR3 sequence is CASSEFDRDLNTEAFF. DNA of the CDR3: TGTGCCAGCAGTGAATTCGACAGGGACTTGAACACTGAAGCTTTCTTT.

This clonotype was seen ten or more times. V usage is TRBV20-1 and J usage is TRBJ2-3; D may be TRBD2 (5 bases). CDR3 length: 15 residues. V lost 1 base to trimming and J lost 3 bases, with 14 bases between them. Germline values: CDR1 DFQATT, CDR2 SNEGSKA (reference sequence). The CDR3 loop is CSARAASTGTDTQYF. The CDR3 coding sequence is TGCAGTGCTAGAGCGGCCTCAACGGGGACAGATACGCAGTATTTT.

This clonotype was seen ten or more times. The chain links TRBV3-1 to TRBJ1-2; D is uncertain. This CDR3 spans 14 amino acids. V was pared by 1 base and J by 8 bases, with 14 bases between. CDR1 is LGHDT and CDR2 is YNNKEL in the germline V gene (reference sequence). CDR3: CASSQGTPGGGYTF. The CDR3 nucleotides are TGTGCCAGCAGCCAAGGGACTCCCGGAGGAGGCTACACCTTC.

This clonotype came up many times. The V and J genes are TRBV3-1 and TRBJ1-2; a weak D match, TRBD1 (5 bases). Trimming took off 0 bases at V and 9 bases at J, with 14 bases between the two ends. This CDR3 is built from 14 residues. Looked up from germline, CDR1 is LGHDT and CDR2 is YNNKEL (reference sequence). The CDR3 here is CASSQDRGSGSYTF. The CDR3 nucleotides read TGTGCCAGCAGCCAAGACCGGGGCTCCGGAAGCTACACCTTC.